One sample yielded the 11 T cell receptor beta chains listed below, sequenced in a study of Ad26.COV2.S vaccination and SARS-CoV-2 variants. Treatment: roughly 18 received Ad26.COV2.S at low or high dose, single or two shots; roughly five received placebo; per-sample allocation not given. The study sampled participants on day 63 after the first vaccine or placebo injection. Generated by immunoSEQ multiplex PCR, the TCRdb table keeps only in-frame clones and is missing some. The data hold about half a million clones, with around 89% observed a single time. The input for sequencing was peripheral blood, taken in a trial of Ad26.COV2.S vaccine versus placebo. The receptors come from a person between 18 and 65 years old who received the Ad26.COV2.S COVID-19 vaccine or a placebo.

This rearrangement joins TRBV3-1 (or the pseudogene TRBV3-2) to TRBJ1-5; D ambiguous. Per the germline V gene, CDR1 is LGHDT and CDR2 is YNNKEL (reference sequence). The CDR3 extends over 15 amino acids. V shed 6 bases and J shed 3 bases, with 15 bases lying between them. In DNA form, the CDR3 reads TGTGCCAGCAGGCCTGCCGTCGACGACAATCAGCCCCAGCATTTT. Protein sequence: CASRPAVDDNQPQHF.

The chain uses TRBV2 and TRBJ1-4; D is unresolved. V lost 2 bases and J 8 bases, leaving 21 bases between the germline ends. The CDR3 is 17 amino acids. Germline V gives CDR1 SNHLY, CDR2 FYNNEI. CDR3 nucleotides: TGTGCCAGCAGTGAAATGTCTGCGACACCAATCACAGAAAAACTGTTTTTT. Protein: CASSEMSATPITEKLFF.

CDR3 coding DNA: TGTGCCATCGCACCGAACACCGGGGAGCTGTTTTTT. Translated, it gives CAIAPNTGELFF. The chain joins TRBV10-3 to TRBJ2-2, with D unclear. V was trimmed by 8 bases and J by 0 bases, leaving 4 bases between them. CDR1 and CDR2 from the germline V gene are ENHRY and SYGVKD. The length of the CDR3 is 12 residues.

The chain carries TRBV5-1 and TRBJ2-2; 14 nucleotides line up with TRBD2. The CDR3 is 18 residues long. Losses at the gene ends were 0 bases for V and 6 bases for J; bases not matched to a gene: 7. The germline V gene has CDR1 SGHRS and CDR2 YFSETQ. In DNA, the CDR3 is TGCGCCAGCAGCTTGGGGCTAGTGGGACTAGCGGGAGCCGGGGAGCTGTTTTTT. Protein product: CASSLGLVGLAGAGELFF.

The chain couples TRBV11-2 to TRBJ2-3; D is unresolved. Trimming stripped 0 bases from V and 0 bases from J, with 13 bases between. The CDR3 has 17 residues. In germline, CDR1 is SGHAT, CDR2 FQNNGV. The CDR3 reads CASSLDFYLYSTDTQYF. The CDR3 nucleotides read TGTGCCAGCAGCTTAGATTTCTATCTTTATAGCACAGATACGCAGTATTTT. The whole variable domain, filled in from reference TRBV11-2 and TRBJ2-3, reads EAGVAQSPRYKIIEKRQSVAFWCNPISGHATLYWYQQILGQGPKLLIQFQNNGVVDDSQLPKDRFSAERLKGVDSTLKIQPAKLEDSAVYLCASSLDFYLYSTDTQYFGPGTRLTVL.

The chain links TRBV5-1 to TRBJ1-1; D is unresolved. Deletions cut 2 bases from V and 1 base from J, with 9 bases between. This CDR3 has 14 residues. CDR1 is SGHRS, CDR2 YFSETQ, per germline. The CDR3 coding sequence is TGCGCCAGCAGCTTTGGTTACGGGAACACTGAAGCTTTCTTT. This translates into CASSFGYGNTEAFF.

V is TRBV11-2 and J is TRBJ2-3; TRBD2 matches at 8 bases. Germline V gene lookup returns CDR1 SGHAT and CDR2 FQNNGV. The CDR3 length is 17 residues. Losses at the gene ends were 5 bases for V and 4 bases for J; bases not matched to a gene: 14. CDR3 coding DNA: TGTGCCAGCAGCCCTCGTGGGGCGGGAGGAGCGGCAGATACGCAGTATTTT. Amino acid sequence: CASSPRGAGGAADTQYF.

The chain employs TRBV7-8 and TRBJ1-3; the D gene is possibly TRBD1 (6 bases). Trimming stripped 5 bases from V and 4 bases from J, with 18 bases between. CDR3 size: 16 residues. Germline V CDR1 and CDR2: SGHVS, FQNEAQ. CDR3 protein: CASSPDVRGEGNTIYF. For the CDR3, the DNA is TGTGCCAGCAGCCCAGATGTCAGGGGAGAGGGAAACACCATATATTTT.

The genes are TRBV2 and TRBJ2-7, with a weak D call TRBD1 (7 bases). The V end was cut by 6 bases, the J end by 5 bases, with 17 bases between. Germline V gives CDR1 SNHLY, CDR2 FYNNEI. The CDR3 loop spans 14 amino acids. CDR3 nucleotides: TGTGCCAGCAGGGGAAGGAGGGGGCTCCACGAGCAGTACTTC. Translating it yields CASRGRRGLHEQYF. Drawing the rest from reference TRBV2 and TRBJ2-7, the complete variable domain is EPEVTQTPSHQVTQMGQEVILRCVPISNHLYFYWYRQILGQKVEFLVSFYNNEISEKSEIFDDQFSVERPDGSNFTLKIRSTKLEDSAMYFCASRGRRGLHEQYFGPGTRLTVT.

The chain employs TRBV29-1 and TRBJ2-5; 8 nucleotides agree with TRBD1. The ends lost 4 bases at V and 3 bases at J; junction bases unmatched: 7. Germline values: CDR1 SQVTM, CDR2 ANQGSEA. This CDR3 contains 14 residues. The CDR3 loop is CSVGRQGAEETQYF. The CDR3 DNA follows: TGCAGCGTTGGGCGGCAGGGGGCCGAAGAGACCCAGTACTTC.

The gene calls are TRBV10-3 and TRBJ1-2, with D perhaps matching TRBD1 (6 bases). This CDR3 comprises 13 residues. Trimming took 4 bases from V and 6 from J, leaving 12 bases between them. Germline V gene lookup returns CDR1 ENHRY and CDR2 SYGVKD. CDR3 DNA sequence: TGTGCCATCAGTGTTTCGGGGGGCGATGGCTACACCTTC. This encodes CAISVSGGDGYTF.